The entry below gives a single T cell receptor beta chain sequence along with its context. This clone's antigen is unknown. Base qualities were left out, and no much larger clone turns up one base away. These data come from a study of blood T cell repertoires in COVID-19 (dated by TCRdb to the early 2020s). Looking at the study overall: Collaborator samples came from the United States, Italy and Spain and covered acute and convalescent phases of COVID-19. The material from the prospective study consisted of cDNA or gDNA derived from T cells, B-cell-depleted T cells, or PBMCs. Subjects who had been exposed to COVID-19, were actively infected with it, or had recovered from it provided the deeply sampled blood TCRbeta repertoires that made up the dataset. The repertoires were released in a freely available public database meant as a resource for research on the immune response to SARS-CoV-2. The samples were drawn from two sources: the first 160 participants of the ongoing ImmuneRACE study, and approximately 1,300 subjects contributed by 6 global collaborators. Sample metadata almost always included a de-identified subject ID, COVID-19 status, age in years and sex. Where available, HLA class I and class II types were obtained from metadata supplied by the sample provider rather than from assay-based typing.

One collaborating source in Seattle enrolled patients during active infection and followed them longitudinally through the course of disease. The collaborating institutions used their own protocols to collect whole blood in K2EDTA tubes. For TCRbeta analysis, collaborators shipped samples in one of three forms: frozen whole blood, isolated PBMCs, or DNA extracted from either of those sample types. On the study overall, not on this receptor specifically: The quantity of clinical and demographic metadata differed by source and by participant and was supplied without curation.

The immunoSEQ Assay, a bias-controlled multiplex PCR, was used to amplify TCRbeta CDR3 regions from genomic DNA. From the authors' description of their analysis: The number of nucleated cells in each sample was estimated from the amplification of reference gene primers within the assay. Sequence reads were collapsed and filtered to measure the absolute abundance of every unique TCRbeta CDR3 rearrangement. For each sample, productive Simpson clonality was calculated as the square root of Simpson's diversity index over productive rearrangements. This is the immuneACCESS table as TCRdb keeps it, with only in-frame sequences that have V and J called. A part of the clones is gone; compared with another copy, unresolved V genes explain less than half, and the rest is unexplained. Clone size and the V and J calls come from that table; the DNA yielded D and trimming. A total of around 400,000 clones appear in this sample, around 87% of them only once. About 10% of the sample is taken by the ten largest.

CDR1 and CDR2 are drawn from the germline V gene: MNHNS, SASEGT. V sheds 4 bases and J sheds 4 bases, leaving 17 bases between their ends. The CDR3 runs 17 amino acids, cysteine and phenylalanine included. Only the CDR3 part of the read is kept: 51 bases, read in frame from the first base. Sample: peripheral blood. The sequence is built from TRBV6-1 and TRBJ2-6; 6 matching bases give a weak D call of TRBD1. The clonotype was recovered from a woman aged 25 to 39 with COVID-19, enrolled during active disease. The DNA is as follows: TGTGCCAGCAGTGGTGACAGGACCGTCGGAGGGGCCAACGTCCTGACTTTC. It encodes CASSGDRTVGGANVLTF.